This record concerns one T cell receptor (beta chain) sequence. Its antigen is still unknown. The CDR3 has 14 amino acids. Germline V lookup: CDR1 MNHEY, CDR2 SVGEGT. Trimming removed 4 bases from V and 6 bases from J; junction bases left unmatched: 6. This entry comes from a study of T cell responses to AZD1222 COVID-19 vaccine. Study observations and caveats: Spike was spanned by vaccine-associated CD4 TCRs, which were dominant at 160-218 and 743-854.

TCRdb keeps only in-frame clones here, not all; method: immunoSEQ multiplex PCR. The sample lists some 130,000 clones; 90% were seen once. The source is an adult in good health. The chain has TRBV6-2 or TRBV6-3 and TRBJ2-1; 7 positions agree with TRBD1. Sample: peripheral blood, taken on day 0 of AZD1222 vaccination. This CDR3 is CASSSGQQGNEQFF. The CDR3 nucleotides are TGTGCCAGCAGTTCGGGACAGCAGGGCAATGAGCAGTTCTTC.